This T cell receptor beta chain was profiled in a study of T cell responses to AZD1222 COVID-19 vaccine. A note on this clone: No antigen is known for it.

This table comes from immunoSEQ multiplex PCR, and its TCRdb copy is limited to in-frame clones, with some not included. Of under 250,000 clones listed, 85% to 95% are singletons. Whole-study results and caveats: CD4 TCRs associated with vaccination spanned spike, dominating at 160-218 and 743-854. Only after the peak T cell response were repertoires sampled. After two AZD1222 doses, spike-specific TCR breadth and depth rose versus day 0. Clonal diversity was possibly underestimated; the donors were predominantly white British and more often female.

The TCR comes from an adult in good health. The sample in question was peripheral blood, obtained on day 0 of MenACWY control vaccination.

The CDR3 protein is CAISSVTSTDTQYF. The CDR3 DNA sequence: TGTGCCATCAGTTCGGTGACTAGCACAGATACGCAGTATTTT. The chain joins TRBV10-3 to TRBJ2-3; D uncertain. Between the trimmed V and J ends, which lost 5 bases and 0 bases, there was a span of 9 bases. CDR1 and CDR2 from the germline V gene are ENHRY and SYGVKD. This CDR3 comprises 14 residues.